Listed here are 12 T cell receptor beta chains from one sample, sequenced in a study of blood T cell repertoires in COVID-19. The assay was immunoSEQ multiplex PCR, and TCRdb's table has in-frame clones only and misses some. The table records roughly 230,000 clones, about 88% of them present only once. The sample comprised PBMCs or T cells enriched from blood (not recorded which). Receptors originate from a woman between 45 and 65 years old who had been exposed to COVID-19.

The chain employs TRBV3-1 (or the pseudogene TRBV3-2) and TRBJ1-1; possibly TRBD1 for D (5 bases). The germline gives CDR1 LGHDT, CDR2 YNNKEL (reference sequence). This CDR3 has 15 amino acids. V was pared by 0 bases and J by 5 bases, with 13 bases between. CDR3 loop: CASSQDQGGWTEAFF. DNA for the CDR3: TGTGCCAGCAGCCAAGATCAGGGAGGGTGGACTGAAGCTTTCTTT.

The chain couples TRBV7-2 to TRBJ1-1; perhaps TRBD1 as D (6 bases). CDR1 SGHTA and CDR2 FQGNSA come from the germline V gene. Trimming cost V 1 base and J 2 bases, with 14 bases left between them. The CDR3 runs to 16 residues. This CDR3 reads CASSLDSAGTNTEAFF. CDR3 bases: TGTGCCAGCAGCTTAGACTCTGCAGGGACAAACACTGAAGCTTTCTTT.

The chain combines TRBV5-1 with TRBJ1-3, with D hard to call. Per the germline V gene, CDR1 is SGHRS and CDR2 is YFSETQ. Deletions cut 2 bases from V and 4 bases from J, with 16 bases between. The CDR3 consists of 16 residues. As DNA, the CDR3 is TGCGCCAGCAGCTTAGGAGAGCATCGTCGGGGAAACACCATATATTTT. Translation gives CASSLGEHRRGNTIYF.

Many counts were recorded for this clone. CDR3 residues: CSAQAPPGELFF. In nucleotides, the CDR3 is TGCAGCGCCCAAGCCCCCCCCGGGGAGCTGTTTTTT. The J gene is TRBJ2-2, the V gene TRBV29-1, with D unclear. This CDR3 contains 12 residues. Germline V gene sequence: CDR1 SQVTM, CDR2 ANQGSEA. Trimming took off 7 bases at V and 6 bases at J, with 12 bases between the two ends.

The CDR3 reads CASGLVPKGKGASTEAFF. The CDR3 coding sequence is TGTGCTAGTGGTTTGGTACCTAAAGGCAAGGGGGCTTCCACTGAAGCTTTCTTT. The gene calls are TRBV12-5 and TRBJ1-1; 7 bases agree with TRBD1. This CDR3 is 18 amino acids long. CDR1 and CDR2 from the germline V gene are LGHNT and FRNRAP. Trimming took 0 bases from V and 4 from J; bases not matched to a gene: 14. The whole variable domain, remainder taken from reference TRBV12-5 and TRBJ1-1, is DARVTQTPRHKVTEMGQEVTMRCQPILGHNTVFWYRQTMMQGLELLAYFRNRAPLDDSGMPKDRFSAEMPDATLATLKIQPSEPRDSAVYFCASGLVPKGKGASTEAFFGQGTRLTVV.

This chain links TRBV25-1 with TRBJ2-2, with TRBD1 matching over 7 bases. This CDR3 region has 16 residues. Germline V lookup: CDR1 MGHDK, CDR2 SYGVNS. V shed 8 bases and J 0 bases; nucleotides not matched to a gene: 9. The CDR3 here is CASAFLQGTNTGELFF. DNA of the CDR3: TGTGCCAGCGCTTTTTTACAGGGGACGAACACCGGGGAGCTGTTTTTT. The variable domain in full, completed from reference TRBV25-1 and TRBJ2-2, reads EADIYQTPRYLVIGTGKKITLECSQTMGHDKMYWYQQDPGMELHLIHYSYGVNSTEKGDLSSESTVSRIRTEHFPLTLESARPSHTSQYLCASAFLQGTNTGELFFGEGSRLTVL.

CDR3 region: CASSASNRGGDGYTF. The DNA for the CDR3 is TGTGCCAGCAGCGCGTCAAACAGGGGGGGTGATGGCTACACCTTC. This sequence joins TRBV9 and TRBJ1-2; TRBD1 matches 8 bases. The CDR3 spans 15 residues. Trimming took 3 bases from V and 6 from J; bases not matched to a gene: 10. CDR1 SGDLS and CDR2 YYNGEE come from the germline V gene.

The chain couples TRBV11-2 to TRBJ1-2; the D gene is possibly TRBD1 (5 bases). Trimming stripped 0 bases from V and 4 bases from J, with 12 bases between. CDR3 length equals 15 residues. Germline CDR1 reads SGHAT; CDR2 reads FQNNGV. The CDR3 region has the DNA TGTGCCAGCAGCTTAGATCTCAGGGCAATCTATGGCTACACCTTC. Its protein is CASSLDLRAIYGYTF.

V and J are TRBV6-5 and TRBJ1-3; D possibly corresponds to TRBD1 (6 bases). The CDR3 is 15 residues long. The ends were cut back, 0 bases at V and 4 bases at J, with 10 bases in the middle. Germline loops: CDR1 MNHEY, CDR2 SVGAGI. The CDR3 loop is CASSYSGGRGNTIYF. CDR3 nucleotides: TGTGCCAGCAGTTACTCGGGGGGGCGAGGAAACACCATATATTTT.

This chain joins TRBV28 and TRBJ2-3; 9 positions match TRBD2. Germline CDR1 is MDHEN and CDR2 is SYDVKM. V was pared by 2 bases and J by 3 bases, with 0 bases of the junction left unmatched. This CDR3 region has 14 residues. This CDR3 reads CASSLSGGTDTQYF. The CDR3 region has the DNA TGTGCCAGCAGTTTAAGCGGGGGGACAGATACGCAGTATTTT. The complete variable domain, with remaining parts taken from reference TRBV28 and TRBJ2-3, reads DVKVTQSSRYLVKRTGEKVFLECVQDMDHENMFWYRQDPGLGLRLIYFSYDVKMKEKGDIPEGYSVSREKKERFSLILESASTNQTSMYLCASSLSGGTDTQYFGPGTRLTVL.

The chain has TRBV2 and TRBJ1-4; D possibly corresponds to TRBD1 (6 bases). Between the trimmed V and J ends, which lost 6 bases and 5 bases, there was a span of 25 bases. This CDR3 comprises 18 residues. CDR1 is SNHLY and CDR2 is FYNNEI in the germline V gene. Written as DNA, the CDR3 is TGTGCCAGCAGCAACTATCCCCTTGACAGGACGGGGAATGAAAAACTGTTTTTT. Translated: CASSNYPLDRTGNEKLFF.

This clone appeared once. This chain connects TRBV5-1 to TRBJ1-1, with 10 bases identical to TRBD1. Germline V gene data show CDR1 as SGHRS and CDR2 as YFSETQ. Germline trimming cut 4 bases from V and 4 bases from J; bases unmatched to any gene: 7. CDR3 length equals 15 residues. The CDR3: CASSPWTGGTTEAFF. CDR3 in DNA: TGCGCCAGCAGCCCTTGGACAGGGGGGACCACTGAAGCTTTCTTT.